Listed below are T cell receptor beta chains from one sample, sequenced in a study of long-term antiretroviral therapy in people with HIV. Here immunoSEQ multiplex PCR was the method, and the copy in TCRdb shows in-frame clones only, minus some. In the table there are 9,500 to 15,000 clones, around three quarters of which are singletons. The sample here was unsorted PBMCs, taken just under 3.2 years before starting antiretroviral therapy. Source of these receptors: a man aged 40-55 years with HIV. Each CDR3 is given with its conserved first and last residue. A D gene is named only where the DNA matches it firmly. Clone size is shown for a subset of rows, as once, few, many or a class of expanded clone.

V	D	J	size	length	CDR3	DNA
TRBV27	.	TRBJ1-2	.	14	CASSDQGPSYGYTF	TGTGCCAGCAGTGACCAGGGACCTAGCTATGGCTACACCTTC
TRBV7-2	.	TRBJ2-1	.	15	CASSLGSATTGEQFF	TGTGCCAGCAGCTTAGGGTCGGCAACGACGGGTGAGCAGTTCTTC
TRBV10-3	TRBD1	TRBJ2-2	.	15	CAIHGTGEYTGELFF	TGTGCCATACACGGGACAGGGGAATACACCGGGGAGCTGTTTTTT
TRBV5-1	TRBD1	TRBJ2-7	.	16	CASSPEPGQGPYEQYF	TGCGCCAGCAGCCCGGAACCGGGACAGGGACCCTACGAGCAGTACTTC
TRBV7-9	.	TRBJ1-2	.	12	CASSLGDYGYTF	TGTGCCAGCAGCTTAGGTGATTATGGCTACACCTTC
TRBV10-1	.	TRBJ1-5	medium-sized	14	CAWTSITTRWAQHF	TGCGCCTGGACCTCTATTACCACGCGATGGGCCCAGCATTTT
TRBV7-3	TRBD2	TRBJ2-1	once	18	CASSLSTQSGRTHNEQFF	TGTGCCAGCAGCTTAAGTACCCAGAGCGGGAGGACCCACAATGAGCAGTTCTTC
TRBV30	.	TRBJ1-1	.	14	CAWKVAGLNTEAFF	TGTGCCTGGAAAGTGGCGGGGTTGAACACTGAAGCTTTCTTT
TRBV5-6	.	TRBJ1-5	.	14	CASSLRDWNQPQHF	TGTGCCAGCAGCTTAAGGGACTGGAATCAGCCCCAGCATTTT
TRBV21-1	.	TRBJ2-1	few	13	CASIGRIYNEQFF	TGTGCCAGCATAGGAAGAATCTACAATGAGCAGTTCTTC
TRBV15	.	TRBJ2-1	.	15	CATSRDAGSENEQFF	TGTGCCACCAGCAGAGATGCCGGGAGCGAAAATGAGCAGTTCTTC
TRBV4-3	.	TRBJ2-2	.	15	CATSPGRDKSGELFF	TGCGCCACTTCCCCGGGGCGGGATAAGAGTGGGGAGCTGTTTTTT
TRBV5-8	.	TRBJ2-4	.	15	CASSLGVDAKNIQYF	TGTGCCAGCAGCTTGGGAGTAGATGCCAAAAACATTCAGTACTTC
TRBV30	.	TRBJ1-4	.	12	CAWGDPNEKLFF	TGTGCTTGGGGGGACCCTAATGAAAAACTGTTTTTT
TRBV5-6	.	TRBJ2-6	.	15	CASSFFDSGANVLTF	TGTGCCAGCAGCTTTTTTGACTCTGGGGCCAACGTCCTGACTTTC
TRBV5-4	TRBD2	TRBJ2-7	.	14	CASSFASGSYEQYF	TGTGCCAGCAGCTTTGCTAGCGGCTCCTACGAGCAGTACTTC
TRBV27	.	TRBJ2-6	.	15	CASSLMDSGANVLTF	TGTGCCAGCAGTTTAATGGACTCTGGGGCCAACGTCCTGACTTTC
TRBV6-6	TRBD2	TRBJ2-3	hyperexpanded	15	CASSDIAGVDGTQYF	TGTGCCAGCAGTGACATAGCGGGTGTAGACGGGACGCAGTATTTT
TRBV28	.	TRBJ2-7	.	15	CASALGGTQSYEQYF	TGTGCCAGCGCCCTAGGGGGAACGCAATCCTACGAGCAGTACTTC
TRBV20-1	.	TRBJ2-7	few	11	CSAPSPGLHLF	TGCAGTGCTCCTTCTCCGGGACTCCACCTCTTC
TRBV6-1	TRBD1	TRBJ1-3	.	15	CASSGGTVSGNTIYF	TGTGCCAGCAGTGGGGGGACAGTCTCTGGAAACACCATATATTTT
TRBV27	TRBD2	TRBJ2-1	.	17	CASRGVGASGLYNEQFF	TGTGCCAGCAGGGGGGTCGGGGCTAGCGGGCTATACAATGAGCAGTTCTTC
TRBV21-1	.	TRBJ2-4	.	13	CASGRDPSDIQYF	TGTGCCAGCGGCCGGGACCCCTCCGACATTCAGTACTTC
TRBV7-8	.	TRBJ2-1	.	14	CASSLAPQLNEQFF	TGTGCCAGCAGCTTAGCGCCCCAGCTCAATGAGCAGTTCTTC
TRBV5-6	.	TRBJ2-7	.	14	CASSFHRSSYEQYF	TGTGCCAGCAGCTTTCACAGGAGCTCCTACGAGCAGTACTTC
TRBV28	.	TRBJ1-2	.	15	CASSRRERRDYGYTF	TGTGCCAGCAGTAGACGCGAGCGGCGAGACTATGGCTACACCTTC
TRBV27	.	TRBJ2-5	.	15	CASSLKGWVGETQYF	TGTGCCAGCAGTTTAAAGGGGTGGGTGGGTGAGACCCAGTACTTC
TRBV7-9	TRBD2	TRBJ2-7	.	16	CASSSGTSVPTYEQYF	TGTGCCAGCAGTTCCGGGACTAGCGTGCCAACCTACGAGCAGTACTTC
TRBV7-9	TRBD1	TRBJ1-2	.	17	CASSARQGTTSNYGYTF	TGTGCCAGCAGCGCCAGACAGGGGACAACCTCTAACTATGGCTACACCTTC
TRBV7-9	TRBD2	TRBJ2-5	few	17	CASSRKISGRAGKTQYF	TGTGCCAGCAGCCGGAAGATAAGCGGGAGGGCCGGTAAGACCCAGTACTTC
TRBV11-2	.	TRBJ2-7	medium-sized	12	CASSGASYEQYF	TGTGCCAGCAGCGGGGCCTCCTACGAGCAGTACTTC
TRBV28	.	TRBJ1-5	few	14	CASSLSGRNQPQHF	TGTGCCAGCAGTTTATCGGGTCGAAATCAGCCCCAGCATTTT
TRBV10-3	.	TRBJ1-5	.	14	CAIKDASGNQPQHF	TGTGCCATCAAAGACGCCTCCGGGAATCAGCCCCAGCATTTT
TRBV7-2	TRBD2	TRBJ2-7	.	16	CASSLEGSGRTYEQYF	TGTGCCAGCAGCTTAGAAGGTAGCGGGAGAACCTACGAGCAGTACTTC
TRBV30	.	TRBJ2-3	once	16	CAWAQGLSLMIDTQYF	TGTGCCTGGGCGCAGGGCCTCTCACTAATGATAGATACGCAGTATTTT
TRBV11-1	.	TRBJ2-2	.	16	CASSPGQNLNTGELFF	TGTGCCAGCAGCCCCGGACAGAATTTAAACACCGGGGAGCTGTTTTTT
TRBV5-1	TRBD2	TRBJ2-7	once	14	CASMPSGTSYEQYF	TGCGCCAGCATGCCTAGCGGGACCTCCTACGAGCAGTACTTC
TRBV27	.	TRBJ2-1	.	16	CASSLVPASGRNEQFF	TGTGCCAGCAGTTTAGTTCCGGCCTCCGGCAGGAATGAGCAGTTCTTC
TRBV7-9	TRBD2	TRBJ2-5	.	14	CASSLGNSGEVKYF	TGTGCCAGCAGCTTAGGAAATAGCGGGGAGGTAAAGTACTTC
TRBV7-9	.	TRBJ2-7	.	14	CASSLESGSYEQYF	TGTGCCAGCAGCTTAGAGAGTGGTTCCTACGAGCAGTACTTC
TRBV29-1	.	TRBJ2-7	few	13	CSVEVTEIREQYF	TGCAGCGTTGAAGTTACCGAGATAAGGGAGCAGTACTTC
TRBV2	.	TRBJ2-7	medium-sized	15	CASREPGTRTNEQYF	TGTGCCAGCAGGGAACCCGGGACCAGGACAAACGAGCAGTACTTC
TRBV11-1	TRBD2	TRBJ2-7	.	14	CASSFSGRAEEQYF	TGTGCCAGCAGCTTCAGCGGGAGGGCTGAGGAGCAGTACTTC
TRBV27	.	TRBJ1-5	few	12	CASSSGDQPQHF	TGTGCCAGCAGTTCGGGTGATCAGCCCCAGCATTTT
TRBV4-3	.	TRBJ2-4	.	16	CASSQADGRAKNIQYF	TGCGCCAGCAGCCAAGCGGACGGGAGAGCCAAAAACATTCAGTACTTC
TRBV10-3	.	TRBJ2-7	.	14	CAISGRGISYEQYF	TGTGCCATCAGTGGCAGGGGAATTTCCTACGAGCAGTACTTC
TRBV11-2	.	TRBJ1-2	.	12	CASSLGHYGYTF	TGTGCCAGCAGCTTAGGCCACTATGGCTACACCTTC